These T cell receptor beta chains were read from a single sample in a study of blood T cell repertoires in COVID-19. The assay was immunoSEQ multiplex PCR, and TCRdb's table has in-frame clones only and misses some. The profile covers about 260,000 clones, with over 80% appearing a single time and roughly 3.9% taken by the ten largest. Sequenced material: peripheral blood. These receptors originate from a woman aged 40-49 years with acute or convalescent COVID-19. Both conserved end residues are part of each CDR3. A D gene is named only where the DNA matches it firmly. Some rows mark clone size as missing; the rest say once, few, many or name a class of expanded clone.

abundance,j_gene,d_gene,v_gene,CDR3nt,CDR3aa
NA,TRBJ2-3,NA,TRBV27,TGTGCCAGCAGTTTTCCCCCGGGGACTCACCCCGATACGCAGTATTTT,CASSFPPGTHPDTQYF
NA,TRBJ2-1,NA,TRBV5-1,TGCGCCAGCAGCGGGGGGTCCCCCTACGATGAGCAGTTCTTC,CASSGGSPYDEQFF
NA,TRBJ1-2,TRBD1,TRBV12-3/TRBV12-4,TGTGCCAGCAGCGCAGGGGGAGGCTACACCTTC,CASSAGGGYTF
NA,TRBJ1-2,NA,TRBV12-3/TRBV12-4,TGTGCCAGCAGTTTAGAGACAGTGGGCTACACCTTC,CASSLETVGYTF
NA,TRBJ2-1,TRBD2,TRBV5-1,TGCGCCAGCAGCCGAGGTAGCGGGGGCTCCTACAATGAGCAGTTCTTC,CASSRGSGGSYNEQFF
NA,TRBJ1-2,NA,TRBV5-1,TGCGCCAGCAGCTCCGTGAGCGGGCCAGCTAACTATGGCTACACCTTC,CASSSVSGPANYGYTF
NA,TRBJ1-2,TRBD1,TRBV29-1,TGCAGCGTTGACTACTGGACAGGAGCTAACTATGGCTACACCTTC,CSVDYWTGANYGYTF
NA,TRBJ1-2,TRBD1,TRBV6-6,TGTGCCAGCAGTCTCGGACAGGGAGGGGCCAACTATGGCTACACCTTC,CASSLGQGGANYGYTF
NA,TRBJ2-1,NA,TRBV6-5,TGTGCCAGCAGCAATACTCAACTTCAAAACAATGAGCAGTTCTTC,CASSNTQLQNNEQFF
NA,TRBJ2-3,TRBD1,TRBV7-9,TGTGCCAGCAGCCTAGGGACAGGTGTCACAGATACGCAGTATTTT,CASSLGTGVTDTQYF
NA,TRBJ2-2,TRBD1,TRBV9,TGTGCCAGCAGCCCAAGGACAGGTGGTAGTCACGGGGAGCTGTTTTTT,CASSPRTGGSHGELFF
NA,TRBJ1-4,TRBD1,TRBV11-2,TGTGCCAGCAGCCCCGGACAGGGGAGGAATGAAAAACTGTTTTTT,CASSPGQGRNEKLFF
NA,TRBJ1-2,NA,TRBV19,TGTGCCAGTAGTGCGGACAGTACCTATGGCTACACCTTC,CASSADSTYGYTF
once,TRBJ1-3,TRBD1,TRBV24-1,TGTGCCACCAGTGTCCGGGACAGGGGGCCTGATGGAAACACCATATATTTT,CATSVRDRGPDGNTIYF
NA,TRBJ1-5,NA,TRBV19,TGTGCCAGTAGGACTACAGCATATAGCAATCAGCCCCAGCATTTT,CASRTTAYSNQPQHF
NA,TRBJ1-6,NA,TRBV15,TGTGCCACCAGCAGCTCACGGGACATAAATTCACCCCTCCACTTT,CATSSSRDINSPLHF
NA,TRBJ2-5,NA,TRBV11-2,TGTGCCAGCAGCTCCGGAGAGACCCAGTACTTC,CASSSGETQYF
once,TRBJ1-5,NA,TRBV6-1,TGTGCCAGCAGTGAAGTGGGCGGGGGTAGCAATCAGCCCCAGCATTTT,CASSEVGGGSNQPQHF
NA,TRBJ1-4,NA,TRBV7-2,TGTGCCAGCAGCGTAGGAGGGGGGGCGTCTGAAAAACTGTTTTTT,CASSVGGGASEKLFF
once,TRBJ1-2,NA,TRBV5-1,TGCGCCAGCAGCTTACCTACGACAAGGGGTGGCTACACCTTC,CASSLPTTRGGYTF
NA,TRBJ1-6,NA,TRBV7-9,TGTGCCAGCAGAGGGCAGGAGGGATTAAATTCACCCCTCCACTTT,CASRGQEGLNSPLHF
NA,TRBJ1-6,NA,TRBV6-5,TGTGCCAGCAGCAGGGAAGGTTCACCCCTCCACTTT,CASSREGSPLHF
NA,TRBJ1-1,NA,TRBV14,TGTGCCAGCAGCCAAACGGTGGCAGGGCTGGGAAACACTGAAGCTTTCTTT,CASSQTVAGLGNTEAFF
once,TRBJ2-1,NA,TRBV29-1,TGCAGCGTTGTGCCTATTGGGGCATACAATGAGCAGTTCTTC,CSVVPIGAYNEQFF
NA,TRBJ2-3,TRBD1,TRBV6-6,TGTGCCAGCCGCACAGGGGGCAGCACAGATACGCAGTATTTT,CASRTGGSTDTQYF
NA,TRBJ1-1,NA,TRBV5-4,TGTGCCAGCAGCTTGGCCGGGAACACTGAAGCTTTCTTT,CASSLAGNTEAFF
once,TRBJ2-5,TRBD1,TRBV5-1,TGCGCCAGCAGCCCCGACAGGGGTGAGACCCAGTACTTC,CASSPDRGETQYF
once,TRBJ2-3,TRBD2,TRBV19,TGTGCCAGTAGTATCGGGGGGTCCCCCACAGATACGCAGTATTTT,CASSIGGSPTDTQYF
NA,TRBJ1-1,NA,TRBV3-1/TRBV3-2,TGTGCCAGCAGCCTTATTACGGGCACTGAAGCTTTCTTT,CASSLITGTEAFF
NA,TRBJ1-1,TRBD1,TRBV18,TGTGCCAGCTCACGCGGACAGGGGGAGACTGAAGCTTTCTTT,CASSRGQGETEAFF
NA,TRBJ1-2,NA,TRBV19,TGTGCCAGTAGTTCTACAGGGACAAACTATGGCTACACCTTC,CASSSTGTNYGYTF
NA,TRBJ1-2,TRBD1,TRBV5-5,TGTGCCAGCAGCTTCCTCGACAGGGTACGAAATGGCTACACCTTC,CASSFLDRVRNGYTF
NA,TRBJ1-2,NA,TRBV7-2,TGTGCCAGCAGCCCGTCACAGACGAACTATGGCTACACCTTC,CASSPSQTNYGYTF
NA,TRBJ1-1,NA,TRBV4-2,TGTGCCAGCAGCCAGGAAGGACAGCCGAACACTGAAGCTTTCTTT,CASSQEGQPNTEAFF
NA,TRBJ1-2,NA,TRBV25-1,TGTGCCAGCAGTGAATTGGGGGAGGGGGGGCCTAACTATGGCTACACCTTC,CASSELGEGGPNYGYTF
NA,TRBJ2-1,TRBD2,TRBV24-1,TGTGCCACCGCCGAGCGGGGGAGCTCCTACAATGAGCAGTTCTTC,CATAERGSSYNEQFF
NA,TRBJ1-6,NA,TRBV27,TGTGCCAGCAGTTTATTTTCTCGGGCAGAAAGGGGTAATTCACCCCTCCACTTT,CASSLFSRAERGNSPLHF
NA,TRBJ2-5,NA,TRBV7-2,TGTGCCAGCAGCGAAACCCTGGGGGGGGCTAAGACCCAGTACTTC,CASSETLGGAKTQYF
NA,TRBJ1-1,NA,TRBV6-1,TGTGCCAGCAGTGAAGGAGGAGGGATGAGGACTGAAGCTTTCTTT,CASSEGGGMRTEAFF
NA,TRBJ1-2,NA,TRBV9,TGTGCCAGCAGCGTAGGGGACATTTCTCATGGCTACACCTTC,CASSVGDISHGYTF
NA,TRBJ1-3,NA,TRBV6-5,TGTGCCAGCAGTCTTGGCTCCTCTGGAAACACCATATATTTT,CASSLGSSGNTIYF
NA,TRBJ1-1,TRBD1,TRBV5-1,TGCGCCAGCGGTACGCCGGACAGGGGGTCGAGTCTTTTAGGCACTGAAGCTTTCTTT,CASGTPDRGSSLLGTEAFF
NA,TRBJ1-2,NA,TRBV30,TGTGCCTGGAGTGTCGGGGGCTATGGCTACACCTTC,CAWSVGGYGYTF
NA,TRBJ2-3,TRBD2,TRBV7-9,TGTGCCAGCAGCTTAGGGGGCGAAGGGCCAGCGGGGGATCCAGATACGCAGTATTTT,CASSLGGEGPAGDPDTQYF
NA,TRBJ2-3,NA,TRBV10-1,TGCGCCAGCAGTGAGTCGATGGCAAGCACAGATACGCAGTATTTT,CASSESMASTDTQYF
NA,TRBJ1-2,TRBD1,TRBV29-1,TGCAGCGTTGGGGACAGGGGAGGCTACACCTTC,CSVGDRGGYTF
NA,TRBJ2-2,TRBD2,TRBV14,TGTGCCAGCAGCCAAGGGGGGCTAGCGGGATCGAACACCGGGGAGCTGTTTTTT,CASSQGGLAGSNTGELFF
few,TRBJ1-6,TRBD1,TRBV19,TGTGCCAGTGAGTCCCGACAGGGGAATTCACCCCTCCACTTT,CASESRQGNSPLHF
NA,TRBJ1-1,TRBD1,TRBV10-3,TGTGCCATCAGTGGGACAGGGGCCTGGACCACTGAAGCTTTCTTT,CAISGTGAWTTEAFF
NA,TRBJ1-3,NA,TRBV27,TGTGCCAGCAGTTTATCGACCCCGGGTGGTGGAAACACCATATATTTT,CASSLSTPGGGNTIYF
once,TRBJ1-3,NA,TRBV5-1,TGCGCCAGCAGCTCCCACGGGATAGGACAGCAACCCTCTGGAAACACCATATATTTT,CASSSHGIGQQPSGNTIYF
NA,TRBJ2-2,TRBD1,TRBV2,TGTGCCAGCATTAGGACAGGGGGCACCGGGGAGCTGTTTTTT,CASIRTGGTGELFF
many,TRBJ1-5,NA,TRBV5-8,TGTGCCAGCAGCCCCTTTCAGCCCCAGCATTTT,CASSPFQPQHF
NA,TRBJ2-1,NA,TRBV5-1,TGCGCCAGCAGTTCCAGGGGTGGGAACAATGAGCAGTTCTTC,CASSSRGGNNEQFF
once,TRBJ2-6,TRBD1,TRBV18,TGTGCCAGCTCACCACGGTTAACAGGGGTTGGGGCCAACGTCCTGACTTTC,CASSPRLTGVGANVLTF